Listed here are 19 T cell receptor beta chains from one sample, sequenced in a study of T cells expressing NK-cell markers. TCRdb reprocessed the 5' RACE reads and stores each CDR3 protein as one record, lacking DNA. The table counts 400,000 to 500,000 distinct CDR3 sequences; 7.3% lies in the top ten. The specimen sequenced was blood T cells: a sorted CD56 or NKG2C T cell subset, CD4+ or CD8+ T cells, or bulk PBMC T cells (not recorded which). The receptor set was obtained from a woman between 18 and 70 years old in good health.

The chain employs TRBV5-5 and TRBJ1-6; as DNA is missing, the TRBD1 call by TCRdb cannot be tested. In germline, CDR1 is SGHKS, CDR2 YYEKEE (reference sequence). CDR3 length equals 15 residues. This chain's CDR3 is CASSLVGADNSPLHF. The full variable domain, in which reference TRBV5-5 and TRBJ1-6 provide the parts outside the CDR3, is DAGVTQSPTHLIKTRGQQVTLRCSPISGHKSVSWYQQVLGQGPQFIFQYYEKEERGRGNFPDRFSARQFPNYSSELNVNALLLGDSALYLCASSLVGADNSPLHFGNGTRLTVT.

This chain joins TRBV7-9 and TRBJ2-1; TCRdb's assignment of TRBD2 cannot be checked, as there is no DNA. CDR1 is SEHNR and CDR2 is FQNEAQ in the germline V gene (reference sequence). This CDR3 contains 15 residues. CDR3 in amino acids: CASSFFSGSYNEQFF.

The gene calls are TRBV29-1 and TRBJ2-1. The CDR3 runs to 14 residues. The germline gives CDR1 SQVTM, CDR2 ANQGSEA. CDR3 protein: CSVDPTDPWNEQFF.

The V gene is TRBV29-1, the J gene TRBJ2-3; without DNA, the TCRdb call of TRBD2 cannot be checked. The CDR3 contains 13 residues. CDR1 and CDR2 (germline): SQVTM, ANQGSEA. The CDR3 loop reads CSVGGLTTDTQYF.

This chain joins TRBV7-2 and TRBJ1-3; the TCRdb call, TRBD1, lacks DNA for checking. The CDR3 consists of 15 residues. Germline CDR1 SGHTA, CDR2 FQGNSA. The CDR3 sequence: CASSLGGGFGNTIYF.

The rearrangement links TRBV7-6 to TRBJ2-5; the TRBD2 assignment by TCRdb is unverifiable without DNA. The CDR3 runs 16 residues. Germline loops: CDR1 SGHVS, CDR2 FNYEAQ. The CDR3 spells CASSPGTSGAFGTQYF.

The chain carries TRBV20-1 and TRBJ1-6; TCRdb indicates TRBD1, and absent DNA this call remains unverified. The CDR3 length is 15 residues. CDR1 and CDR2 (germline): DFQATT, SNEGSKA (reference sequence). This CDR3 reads CSATGPGQGNSPLHF.

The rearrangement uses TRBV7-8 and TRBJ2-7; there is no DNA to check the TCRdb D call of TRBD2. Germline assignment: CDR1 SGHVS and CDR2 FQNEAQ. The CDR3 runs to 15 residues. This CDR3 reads CASSTTSGRIYEQYF. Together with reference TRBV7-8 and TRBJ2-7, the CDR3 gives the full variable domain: GAGVSQSPRYKVAKRGQDVALRCDPISGHVSLFWYQQALGQGPEFLTYFQNEAQLDKSGLPSDRFFAERPEGSVSTLKIQRTQQEDSAVYLCASSTTSGRIYEQYFGPGTRLTVT.

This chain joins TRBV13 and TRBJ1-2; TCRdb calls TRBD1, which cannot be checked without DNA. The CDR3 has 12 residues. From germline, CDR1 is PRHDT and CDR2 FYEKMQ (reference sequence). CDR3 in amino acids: CASSHQQGWETF. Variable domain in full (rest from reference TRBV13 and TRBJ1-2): AAGVIQSPRHLIKEKRETATLKCYPIPRHDTVYWYQQGPGQDPQFLISFYEKMQSDKGSIPDRFSAQQFSDYHSELNMSSLELGDSALYFCASSHQQGWETFGSGTRLTVV.

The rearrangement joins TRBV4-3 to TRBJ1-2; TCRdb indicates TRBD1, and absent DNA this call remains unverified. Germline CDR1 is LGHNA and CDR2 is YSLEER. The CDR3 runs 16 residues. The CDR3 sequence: CASSQDRKGNLYGYTF.

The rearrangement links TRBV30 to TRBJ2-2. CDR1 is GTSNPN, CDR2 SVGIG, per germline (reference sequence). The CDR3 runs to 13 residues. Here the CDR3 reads CAWSVGGPGELFF.

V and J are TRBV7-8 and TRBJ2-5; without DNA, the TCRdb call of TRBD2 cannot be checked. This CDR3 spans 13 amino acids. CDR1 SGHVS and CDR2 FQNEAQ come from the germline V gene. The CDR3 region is CASSMGLQETQYF. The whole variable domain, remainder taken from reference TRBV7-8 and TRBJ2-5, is GAGVSQSPRYKVAKRGQDVALRCDPISGHVSLFWYQQALGQGPEFLTYFQNEAQLDKSGLPSDRFFAERPEGSVSTLKIQRTQQEDSAVYLCASSMGLQETQYFGPGTRLLVL.

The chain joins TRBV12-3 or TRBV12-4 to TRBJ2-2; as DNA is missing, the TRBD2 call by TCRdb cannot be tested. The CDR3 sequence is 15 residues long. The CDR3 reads CASSFRLAEAGELFF.

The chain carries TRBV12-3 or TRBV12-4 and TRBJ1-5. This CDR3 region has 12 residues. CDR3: CASSLNPQPQHF.

This CDR3 reads CASSKIGATGELFF. This chain connects TRBV12-3 or TRBV12-4 to TRBJ2-2; the D call of TRBD1 rests on TCRdb alone, since no DNA is present to check it. The CDR3 is 14 residues long.

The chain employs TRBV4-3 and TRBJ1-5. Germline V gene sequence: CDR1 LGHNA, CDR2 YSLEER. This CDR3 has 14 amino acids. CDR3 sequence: CASSQDRRNQPQHF.

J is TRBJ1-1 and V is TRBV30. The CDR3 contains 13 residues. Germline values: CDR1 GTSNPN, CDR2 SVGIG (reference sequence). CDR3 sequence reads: CAWSEVEGTEAFF.

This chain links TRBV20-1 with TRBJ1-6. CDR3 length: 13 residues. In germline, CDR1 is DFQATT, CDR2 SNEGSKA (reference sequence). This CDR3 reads CSARRVYNSPLHF.

CDR3: CATRQGSGNTIYF. This chain uses TRBV15 with TRBJ1-3. Germline CDR1 reads LNHNV; CDR2 reads YYDKDF (reference sequence). The CDR3 covers 13 residues.